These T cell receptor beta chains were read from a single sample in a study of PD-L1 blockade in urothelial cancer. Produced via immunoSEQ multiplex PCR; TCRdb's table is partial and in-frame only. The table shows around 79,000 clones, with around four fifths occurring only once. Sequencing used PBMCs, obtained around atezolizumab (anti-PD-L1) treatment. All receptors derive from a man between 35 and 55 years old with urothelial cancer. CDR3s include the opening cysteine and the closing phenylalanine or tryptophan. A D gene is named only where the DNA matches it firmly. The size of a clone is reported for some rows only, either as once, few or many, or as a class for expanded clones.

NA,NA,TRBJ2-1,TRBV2,TGTGCCAGCAGCCGGGACTTCAATGAGCAGTTCTTC,CASSRDFNEQFF
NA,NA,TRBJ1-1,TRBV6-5,TGTGCCAGCAGTTACTCGGGGGGGGAGAACACTGAAGCTTTCTTT,CASSYSGGENTEAFF
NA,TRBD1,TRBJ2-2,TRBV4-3,TGCGCCAGCAGCCAGAGGACAGGGGGGAACGCGATTGGGGAGCTGTTTTTT,CASSQRTGGNAIGELFF
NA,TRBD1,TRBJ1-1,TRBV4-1,TGCGCCAGCAGCCAACCGACAGGGGACACTGAAGCTTTCTTT,CASSQPTGDTEAFF
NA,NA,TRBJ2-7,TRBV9,TGTGCCAGCAGCGTAGGCGCAGGGTCATCCTACGAGCAGTACTTC,CASSVGAGSSYEQYF
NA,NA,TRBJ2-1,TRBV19,TGTGCCAGTAAGCGGGCAGAACAGTCCCCGCAGTTCTTC,CASKRAEQSPQFF
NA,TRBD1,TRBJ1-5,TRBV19,TGTGCCAGTACCGACAGGGCGATGATACAGCCCCAGCATTTT,CASTDRAMIQPQHF
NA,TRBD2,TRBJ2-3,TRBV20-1,TGCAGGGGGGAGGGGACAGATACGCAGTATTTT,CRGEGTDTQYF
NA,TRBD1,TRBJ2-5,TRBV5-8,TGTGCCAGCAGCCTCGGGACAGGGGTGACCAACCAAGAGACCCAGTACTTC,CASSLGTGVTNQETQYF
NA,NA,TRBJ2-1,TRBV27,TGTGCCAGCAGTTCGGGCAATGAGCAGTTCTTC,CASSSGNEQFF
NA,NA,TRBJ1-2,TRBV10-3,TGTGCCATCAGGGGAGCGGGAGACCCCTATGGCTACACCTTC,CAIRGAGDPYGYTF
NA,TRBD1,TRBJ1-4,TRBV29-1,TGCAGCGTTGGGGGACAGGGGACTAATGAAAAACTGTTTTTT,CSVGGQGTNEKLFF
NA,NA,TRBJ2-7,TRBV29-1,TGCAGCGTTGAAGGGCCGTTTGAGCAGTACTTC,CSVEGPFEQYF
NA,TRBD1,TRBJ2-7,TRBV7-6,TGTGCCAGCAGCTTAGGGACAGGGCTCGAGCAGTACTTC,CASSLGTGLEQYF
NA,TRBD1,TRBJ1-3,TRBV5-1,TGCGCCAGCAGCTTGGTAATAGGGGGCGGAAACACCATATATTTT,CASSLVIGGGNTIYF
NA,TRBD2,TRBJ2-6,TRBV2,TGTGCCAGTACTAGCGGGCGCCCTCCCTCCTCTGGGGCCAACGTCCTGACTTTC,CASTSGRPPSSGANVLTF
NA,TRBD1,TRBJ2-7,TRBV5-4,TGTGCCAGCAGCTTGGGAAGACAGGGGGCGAAATCCTACGAGCAGTACTTC,CASSLGRQGAKSYEQYF
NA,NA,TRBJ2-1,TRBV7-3,TGTGCCAGCAGCTTAACTAGTAGGGGCTACAATGAGCAGTTCTTC,CASSLTSRGYNEQFF
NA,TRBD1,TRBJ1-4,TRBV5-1,TGCGCCAGCAGCTCCTCGGGACAGACAAATGAAAAACTGTTTTTT,CASSSSGQTNEKLFF
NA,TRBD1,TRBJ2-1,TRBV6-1,TGTGCCAGCAGTTTCACCGGGACAGGCGTTAATGAGCAGTTCTTC,CASSFTGTGVNEQFF
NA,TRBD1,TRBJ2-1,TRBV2,TGTGCCAGCAGTGCGGGCAGGGGGCATAACAATGAGCAGTTCTTC,CASSAGRGHNNEQFF
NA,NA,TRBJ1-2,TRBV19,TGTGCCAGTAGCCGGGCGGGGTATTGGCTTGGCTACACCTTC,CASSRAGYWLGYTF
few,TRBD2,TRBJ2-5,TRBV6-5,TGTGCCAGCAGCTATGCGACTAGCGGACAAGAGACCCAGTACTTC,CASSYATSGQETQYF
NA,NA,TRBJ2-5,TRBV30,TGTGCCTGGAGAGGGCAGGGGGAGACCCAGTACTTC,CAWRGQGETQYF
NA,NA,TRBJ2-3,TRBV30,TGTGCCTGGAATACCGGGGGATATGGTGATACGCAGTATTTT,CAWNTGGYGDTQYF
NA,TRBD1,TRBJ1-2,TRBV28,TGTGCCAGCTTTGGGACAGGAGCGTCTCTGGGCTATGGCTACACCTTC,CASFGTGASLGYGYTF
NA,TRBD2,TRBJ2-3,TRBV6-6,TGTGCCAGCAGTTATGGGGGAGCGGGGACAGATACGCAGTATTTT,CASSYGGAGTDTQYF